Following are 21 T cell receptor beta chains from one sample sequenced in a study of T cell repertoires in cytomegalovirus infection. In TCRdb, the reads were re-called with MiXCR into one record per CDR3 protein. The data show some 300,000 distinct CDR3 sequences, approximately 8.9% seen once. The sample consisted of PBMCs. Source of these receptors: a human donor in good health (CMV status not recorded). Some clones in this sample may be carry-over from other donors' samples.

This chain links TRBV10-3 with TRBJ2-1, with D possibly TRBD2 on 6 matching bases. The V end lost 0 bases, the J end lost 0 bases, and 12 bases lay between the germline ends. Germline V gene data show CDR1 as ENHRY and CDR2 as SYGVKD. CDR3 length: 17 residues. The DNA for the CDR3 is TGTGCCATCAGTGAGTCGGGGGGATGGAGCTCCTACAATGAGCAGTTCTTC. The encoded protein is CAISESGGWSSYNEQFF.

This clonotype was counted at least ten times. The chain is built from TRBV12-3 or TRBV12-4 and TRBJ2-2, with 7 bases identical to TRBD2. The CDR3 is 15 residues long. Losses at the gene ends were 7 bases for V and 3 bases for J; bases not matched to a gene: 8. The CDR3 nucleotides are TGTGCCAGCACCGCGGCAGGGAGGGACACCGGGGAGCTGTTTTTT. Residues: CASTAAGRDTGELFF.

This clonotype has at least ten counts. The V and J genes are TRBV4-1 and TRBJ1-5, with D tentatively TRBD1 (6 bases). The germline V gene has CDR1 MGHRA and CDR2 YSYEKL. The CDR3 has 15 amino acids. V lost 4 bases to trimming and J lost 5 bases, with 15 bases between them. CDR3 sequence: CASSPRGARDQPQHF. CDR3 sequence (DNA): TGCGCCAGCAGCCCTAGGGGGGCCCGCGATCAGCCCCAGCATTTT.

This CDR3 reads CSATPGTGTQYF. The CDR3 DNA reads as TGCAGCGCAACGCCCGGGACCGGGACCCAGTACTTC. This chain uses TRBV29-1 with TRBJ2-5, with D possibly called TRBD1 or TRBD2 (5 bases each). This CDR3 is 12 amino acids long. The V gene lost 7 bases and the J gene lost 7 bases, with 16 bases spanning the gap. Germline V gives CDR1 SQVTM, CDR2 ANQGSEA.

In its sample, this clonotype was seen a few times. The chain combines TRBV13 with TRBJ2-7; D may correspond to TRBD1 or TRBD2 (5 bases each). From germline, CDR1 is PRHDT and CDR2 FYEKMQ (reference sequence). The CDR3 consists of 15 residues. Trimming shortened V by 4 bases and J by 2 bases, and 15 bases separated the two germline ends. CDR3 nucleotides: TGTGCCAGCAGCTCCCTCCGGGACGGGGCCTACGAGCAGTACTTC. It codes for CASSSLRDGAYEQYF. Based on the CDR3 plus reference TRBV13 and TRBJ2-7, the full variable domain is AAGVIQSPRHLIKEKRETATLKCYPIPRHDTVYWYQQGPGQDPQFLISFYEKMQSDKGSIPDRFSAQQFSDYHSELNMSSLELGDSALYFCASSSLRDGAYEQYFGPGTRLTVT.

Worth noting for this clonotype: A much larger clonotype is one base distant, so this may be a read error. The chain carries TRBV6-5 and TRBJ2-3; no firm D call. Germline V lookup: CDR1 MNHEY, CDR2 SVGAGI. Trimming stripped 6 bases from V and 5 bases from J, with 6 bases between. This CDR3 is built from 11 residues. The CDR3 nucleotides are TGTGCCAGCAGACGTGGAGATACGCAGTATTTT. It is translated as CASRRGDTQYF.

The chain combines TRBV29-1 with TRBJ2-5; 8 nucleotides line up with TRBD2. CDR1 is SQVTM, CDR2 ANQGSEA, per germline. The V gene end was trimmed by 0 bases and the J gene end by 4 bases; junction bases not matched to a gene: 13. The CDR3 sequence is 17 residues long. The CDR3 bases are TGCAGCGTTGAAGAACTCGACTTGCCGGGGGGGCTAGAGACCCAGTACTTC. Translating it yields CSVEELDLPGGLETQYF.

This clonotype was detected ten times or more. The DNA of the CDR3 is TGTGCCAGCAGCTTAGACGGGGGTTACACCGGGGAGCTGTTTTTT. It specifies CASSLDGGYTGELFF. The chain uses TRBV11-3 and TRBJ2-2; TRBD2 might be the D (6 bases). The CDR3 has 15 amino acids. CDR1 is SGHNT, CDR2 YENEEA, per germline. V was clipped by 0 bases and J by 3 bases, with 8 bases between them.

This clonotype was picked up a small number of times. This sequence joins TRBV29-1 and TRBJ2-1, with 12 bases fitting TRBD2. V was clipped by 5 bases and J by 2 bases; unmatched bases: 4. Germline lookup yields CDR1 SQVTM and CDR2 ANQGSEA. There are 15 residues in the CDR3. CDR3 protein: CSVPLAGGTYNEQFF. The CDR3 DNA reads TGCAGCGTTCCCCTAGCGGGGGGGACCTACAATGAGCAGTTCTTC.

This clonotype was seen repeatedly, ten times or more. This chain links TRBV7-8 with TRBJ2-3; 7 bases are a match to TRBD1. The CDR3 contains 15 residues. Germline V CDR1 and CDR2: SGHVS, FQNEAQ. With V trimmed by 2 bases and J by 0 bases, 2 bases remained unmatched. The CDR3 region has the DNA TGTGCCAGCAGCTTAAGGGGGCGCAGCACAGATACGCAGTATTTT. Translating gives CASSLRGRSTDTQYF.

This clonotype was picked up many times. The chain joins TRBV19 to TRBJ1-1; tentative D call: TRBD1 (5 bases). The germline V and J ends were trimmed by 5 bases and 7 bases, with 11 bases remaining between them. CDR3 length: 12 amino acids. Germline CDR1 and CDR2: LNHDA and SQIVND (reference sequence). The CDR3 sequence is CASSLGRSEAFF. DNA of the CDR3: TGTGCCAGTAGTTTGGGACGAAGTGAAGCTTTCTTT.

In the case of this clonotype: The junction does not match germline at one end; this may be a read error. V gene TRBV20-1 combines with J gene TRBJ1-6; maybe TRBD1 (5 bases). The V gene's germline CDR1 is DFQATT and CDR2 SNEGSKA (reference sequence). The CDR3 length is 14 residues. CDR3 DNA: TGCAGTGCTAGAGATGCGCGGGGGAATTCACCCCTCCTCTTT. Translated: CSARDARGNSPLLF.

This clonotype was seen at least ten times. The gene calls are TRBV6-1 and TRBJ1-1, with TRBD1 matching over 8 bases. Germline CDR1 is MNHNS and CDR2 is SASEGT. CDR3 size: 14 residues. Losses at the gene ends were 7 bases for V and 5 bases for J; bases not matched to a gene: 9. CDR3 bases: TGTGCCAGCAACCTGGACAGGGTACGAACTGAAGCTTTCTTT. Protein: CASNLDRVRTEAFF.

This clonotype was counted ten times or more. The gene calls are TRBV6-6 and TRBJ1-4; D gene uncertain. CDR1 and CDR2 from the germline V gene are MNHNY and SVGAGI (reference sequence). The ends were cut back, 6 bases at V and 8 bases at J, with 13 bases in the middle. This CDR3 is 13 amino acids long. The CDR3 coding sequence is TGTGCCAGCAGCCCCCTGAATCGGGAAAAACTGTTTTTT. It specifies CASSPLNREKLFF.

This clonotype came up many times. V is TRBV28 and J is TRBJ2-3, with 8 positions matching TRBD2. This CDR3 comprises 14 residues. Germline assignment: CDR1 MDHEN and CDR2 SYDVKM. V gave up 7 bases and J gave up 5 bases; unmatched junction bases: 8. CDR3 sequence: CASKNGGAKDTQYF. CDR3 DNA: TGTGCCAGCAAGAACGGGGGGGCCAAAGATACGCAGTATTTT.

This clonotype was counted between two and nine times. V and J are TRBV5-1 and TRBJ2-7; D might be TRBD1 (6 bases). V was cut by 1 base and J by 0 bases, with 8 bases left in between. This CDR3 region has 14 residues. CDR1 and CDR2 (germline): SGHRS, YFSETQ. The CDR3 DNA sequence: TGCGCCAGCAGCTTGACAGGGTTCTCCTACGAGCAGTACGTC. Translation: CASSLTGFSYEQYV.

In this sample, this clonotype turned up a few times. The genes are TRBV18 and TRBJ1-5; D is perhaps TRBD1 (5 bases). V lost 4 bases and J lost 6, with 19 bases in between. CDR3 length equals 16 residues. Germline V lookup: CDR1 KGHSH, CDR2 LQKENI. The CDR3 DNA sequence: TGTGCCAGCTCACGCCCGTTAACGGGACGGGGTCAGCCCCAGCATTTT. Translation: CASSRPLTGRGQPQHF.

This clonotype was picked up many times. The chain joins TRBV7-3 to TRBJ2-5, with D maybe TRBD1 (5 bases). V was shortened by 5 bases and J by 1 base, with 17 bases between the two germline ends. CDR1 is SGHTA and CDR2 is FQGTGA in the germline V gene. The CDR3 covers 16 residues. CDR3 nucleotide sequence: TGTGCCAGCAGCCCCCGACTCGGCGACAGCCAAGAGACCCAGTACTTC. It translates to CASSPRLGDSQETQYF.

This chain connects TRBV5-1 to TRBJ1-1; TRBD1 matches 11 bases. V lost 4 bases to trimming and J lost 5 bases; unmatched junction nucleotides: 10. This CDR3 is 16 amino acids long. CDR1 and CDR2 from the germline V gene are SGHRS and YFSETQ. The CDR3 DNA is TGCGCCAGCAGCCCCTGGACAGGGGGCGCGGGAACTGAAGCTTTCTTT. Amino acids: CASSPWTGGAGTEAFF. Variable domain in full (rest from reference TRBV5-1 and TRBJ1-1): KAGVTQTPRYLIKTRGQQVTLSCSPISGHRSVSWYQQTPGQGLQFLFEYFSETQRNKGNFPGRFSGRQFSNSRSEMNVSTLELGDSALYLCASSPWTGGAGTEAFFGQGTRLTVV.

This clonotype was observed a few times. The chain joins TRBV9 to TRBJ2-3; D is possibly TRBD2 (5 bases). The length of the CDR3 is 15 residues. Germline assignment: CDR1 SGDLS and CDR2 YYNGEE. Trimming removed 4 bases from V and 2 bases from J, with 14 bases in between. In DNA form, the CDR3 reads TGTGCCAGCAGCCCAACTTGGAGGTCCACAGATACGCAGTATTTT. Protein product: CASSPTWRSTDTQYF.

This chain connects TRBV2 to TRBJ1-4; D is undetermined. CDR1 is SNHLY and CDR2 is FYNNEI in the germline V gene. V was trimmed by 3 bases and J by 2 bases, leaving 7 bases between them. CDR3 length equals 14 residues. The CDR3 sequence: CASSEIRTNEKLFF. CDR3 in DNA: TGTGCCAGCAGTGAGATACGGACTAATGAAAAACTGTTTTTT.